Below, 18 T cell receptor beta chains from the same sample are listed, as sequenced in a study of blood T cell repertoires in COVID-19. Assay: immunoSEQ multiplex PCR; the TCRdb copy retains only in-frame clones and omits some. Of about 180,000 clones listed, 85% to 90% were seen once; the top ten hold more than 5.5%. Material: PBMCs or T cells enriched from blood (not recorded which). The receptors originated from a man aged 35 to 55 who had recovered from COVID-19.

The sample holds a few counts of this clone. The V gene is TRBV11-3, the J gene TRBJ1-1, with D uncertain. Between the trimmed V and J ends, which lost 10 bases and 8 bases, there was a span of 17 bases. The CDR3 consists of 12 residues. From germline, CDR1 is SGHNT and CDR2 YENEEA. This CDR3 is CAIREAHREAFF. CDR3 coding DNA: TGTGCCATCCGAGAAGCCCACCGGGAAGCTTTCTTT.

The chain joins TRBV30 to TRBJ2-7; maybe TRBD2 (6 bases). This CDR3 has 13 residues. V was clipped by 2 bases and J by 5 bases, with 13 bases between them. Germline loops: CDR1 GTSNPN, CDR2 SVGIG (reference sequence). The CDR3 bases are TGTGCCTGGAGTATACGACTAGAGAACGAGCAGTACTTC. This codes for CAWSIRLENEQYF. Based on the CDR3 plus reference TRBV30 and TRBJ2-7, the full variable domain is SQTIHQWPATLVQPVGSPLSLECTVEGTSNPNLYWYRQAAGRGLQLLFYSVGIGQISSEVPQNLSASRPQDRQFILSSKKLLLSDSGFYLCAWSIRLENEQYFGPGTRLTVT.

The rearrangement joins TRBV7-8 to TRBJ1-6; D is unclear. This CDR3 comprises 16 residues. Germline V gene lookup returns CDR1 SGHVS and CDR2 FQNEAQ. V was cut by 5 bases and J by 10 bases, with 21 bases left in between. In nucleotides, the CDR3 is TGTGCCAGCAGCCCTGCTAGTGTCAGCCCGGGGTCACCCCTCCACTTT. Translated, it gives CASSPASVSPGSPLHF.

The gene calls are TRBV4-1 and TRBJ1-2, with no clear D. The CDR3 is 16 amino acids. Germline values: CDR1 MGHRA, CDR2 YSYEKL. V lost 1 base and J lost 5, with 17 bases in between. CDR3 sequence (DNA): TGCGCCAGCAGCCAAGCCAGGTCCGCCGGGGTGTATGGCTACACCTTC. It codes for CASSQARSAGVYGYTF.

The chain joins TRBV5-4 to TRBJ2-7, with TRBD1 matching 7 bases. V was pared by 4 bases and J by 0 bases, with 4 bases of the junction left unmatched. The germline V gene encodes CDR1 SGHNT and CDR2 YYREEE (reference sequence). The CDR3 is made up of 14 amino acids. Written as DNA, the CDR3 is TGTGCCAGCAGCGCGGACAGGTTCTCCTACGAGCAGTACTTC. It is translated as CASSADRFSYEQYF.

This chain joins TRBV7-2 and TRBJ2-1; unclear D gene. This CDR3 contains 14 residues. Germline V gene lookup returns CDR1 SGHTA and CDR2 FQGNSA. Trimming pared 5 bases from V and 6 bases from J, leaving 14 bases between. CDR3 loop: CASSQTRSANEQFF. CDR3 nucleotides: TGTGCCAGCAGCCAAACTCGGAGTGCCAATGAGCAGTTCTTC.

This chain uses TRBV19 with TRBJ2-5; tentatively, D is TRBD1 (6 bases). Trimming cost V 3 bases and J 5 bases, with 13 bases left between them. This CDR3 spans 14 amino acids. CDR1 is LNHDA, CDR2 SQIVND, per germline (reference sequence). In DNA, the CDR3 is TGTGCCAGTAGTATCGGTCAGAGGGGGGAGACCCAGTACTTC. Amino acid sequence: CASSIGQRGETQYF.

In DNA, the CDR3 is TGTGCTAGTGGTTTGAGCTATCGCAATGAGCAGTTCTTC. It translates to CASGLSYRNEQFF. This rearrangement joins TRBV12-5 to TRBJ2-1; D is unresolved. Germline V gene lookup returns CDR1 LGHNT and CDR2 FRNRAP. The V end was cut by 2 bases, the J end by 6 bases, with 8 bases between. This CDR3 is built from 13 residues.

This rearrangement joins TRBV15 to TRBJ2-5; D call uncertain. Trimming shortened V by 5 bases and J by 2 bases, and 9 bases separated the two germline ends. CDR1 LNHNV and CDR2 YYDKDF come from the germline V gene (reference sequence). This CDR3 is 13 amino acids long. In nucleotides, the CDR3 is TGTGCCACCAGCCTGCGGAAACAAGAGACCCAGTACTTC. Translating it yields CATSLRKQETQYF.

The V gene is TRBV9, the J gene TRBJ1-6; perhaps TRBD1 as D (6 bases). V lost 2 bases and J 10 bases, leaving 10 bases between the germline ends. CDR1 and CDR2 (germline): SGDLS, YYNGEE. This CDR3 has 13 amino acids. The CDR3 loop reads CASSVRGWSPLHF. CDR3 sequence (DNA): TGTGCCAGCAGCGTCAGGGGTTGGTCACCCCTCCACTTT.

V gene TRBV6-7 combines with J gene TRBJ1-5, with D maybe TRBD1 (5 bases). TRBV6-7 is assigned to the ORF class and has an uncertain function. This CDR3 contains 12 residues. Trimming took off 6 bases at V and 7 bases at J, with 10 bases between the two ends. In DNA form, the CDR3 reads TGTGCCAGCAGCTATAAGGGGCAGCCCCAGCATTTT. Protein: CASSYKGQPQHF.

The chain joins TRBV5-1 to TRBJ1-4; 8 bases are a match to TRBD1. Germline CDR1 is SGHRS and CDR2 is YFSETQ. With V trimmed by 4 bases and J by 5 bases, 13 bases remained unmatched. This CDR3 has 17 residues. The CDR3 reads CASSHRDRRGKNEKLFF. The CDR3 coding sequence is TGCGCCAGCAGCCACCGGGACAGGAGGGGCAAAAATGAAAAACTGTTTTTT. The variable domain in full, with the rest retrieved from reference TRBV5-1 and TRBJ1-4, is KAGVTQTPRYLIKTRGQQVTLSCSPISGHRSVSWYQQTPGQGLQFLFEYFSETQRNKGNFPGRFSGRQFSNSRSEMNVSTLELGDSALYLCASSHRDRRGKNEKLFFGSGTQLSVL.

This clone was seen just once. The chain uses TRBV18 and TRBJ2-1, with TRBD2 matching over 10 bases. V shed 0 bases, J shed 4 bases, and the junction held 3 bases outside the gene matches. There are 16 residues in the CDR3. Per germline, CDR1 KGHSH and CDR2 LQKENI. The CDR3 is CASSPPSGRLYNEQFF. In DNA, the CDR3 is TGTGCCAGCTCACCACCTAGCGGGAGGCTGTACAATGAGCAGTTCTTC.

This chain joins TRBV12-3 or TRBV12-4 and TRBJ1-1, with D unresolved. The CDR3 consists of 13 residues. The V gene lost 6 bases and the J gene lost 1 base, with 9 bases spanning the gap. CDR3 residues: CASSLRPNTEAFF. CDR3 DNA sequence: TGTGCCAGCAGCCTGCGTCCGAACACTGAAGCTTTCTTT.

The chain is built from TRBV3-1 (or the pseudogene TRBV3-2) and TRBJ1-1; unclear D gene. Germline CDR1 LGHDT, CDR2 YNNKEL (reference sequence). Trimming took off 4 bases at V and 5 bases at J, with 14 bases between the two ends. The length of the CDR3 is 14 residues. As DNA, the CDR3 is TGTGCCAGCAGCCGATCCGGAGCGGGGACTGAAGCTTTCTTT. Encoded protein: CASSRSGAGTEAFF.

The chain combines TRBV25-1 with TRBJ2-7; D remains ambiguous. This CDR3 comprises 12 residues. Germline V lookup: CDR1 MGHDK, CDR2 SYGVNS. V shed 3 bases and J shed 3 bases, with 6 bases lying between them. The CDR3 loop is CASSDYFYEQYF. The CDR3 DNA reads as TGTGCCAGCAGTGATTATTTCTACGAGCAGTACTTC.

A single count supports this clone. The rearrangement links TRBV27 to TRBJ1-1; D ambiguous. Trimming removed 0 bases at V and 1 base at J, with 12 bases between. Germline lookup yields CDR1 MNHEY and CDR2 SMNVEV (reference sequence). The CDR3 consists of 16 residues. The CDR3 bases are TGTGCCAGCAGTTTATCGTCTTTTGGAGGGAACACTGAAGCTTTCTTT. Translation: CASSLSSFGGNTEAFF.

The rearrangement links TRBV5-1 to TRBJ1-5; D is unresolved. Germline lookup yields CDR1 SGHRS and CDR2 YFSETQ. The CDR3 runs 13 residues. V gave up 5 bases and J gave up 5 bases, with 11 bases separating them. The CDR3 DNA reads as TGCGCCAGCAGGTCGGGGTCCGATCAGCCCCAGCATTTT. Amino acids: CASRSGSDQPQHF.